A selection of T cell receptor beta chains follows, all from one sample in a study of control samples from healthy donors and cancer patients. Some clones are missing from TCRdb's copy, which holds only in-frame ones; the method was immunoSEQ multiplex PCR. The table shows roughly 450,000 clones, with 75% to 95% occurring only once. The source material was PBMCs. These receptor sequences come from a man aged 35-49 years with head and neck cancer. Both conserved end residues are part of each CDR3. Each record gives: V gene, D gene, J gene, clone size, CDR3 DNA, CDR3 protein. D genes are given only for firm matches. Expanded clones get a size class; other rows say once, few or many, or leave the size out.

v_gene: TRBV6-5
d_gene: .
j_gene: TRBJ2-2
abundance: .
CDR3nt: TGTGCCAGCAGGGCGCGGGATGGCACCGGGGAGCTGTTTTTT
CDR3aa: CASRARDGTGELFF

v_gene: TRBV7-8
d_gene: TRBD2
j_gene: TRBJ2-1
abundance: .
CDR3nt: TGTGCCAGCAGCTTAGAAGCGGGGGGGCCCCGGAATGAGCAGTTCTTC
CDR3aa: CASSLEAGGPRNEQFF

v_gene: TRBV29-1
d_gene: TRBD2
j_gene: TRBJ2-1
abundance: .
CDR3nt: TGCAGCGTTGCCGTCGGGGGGAGGGATGAGCAGTTCTTC
CDR3aa: CSVAVGGRDEQFF

v_gene: TRBV7-9
d_gene: TRBD2
j_gene: TRBJ2-5
abundance: .
CDR3nt: TGTGCCAGCAGCCCGGGACTAGCGGGGATGACCCAGTACTTC
CDR3aa: CASSPGLAGMTQYF

v_gene: TRBV9
d_gene: .
j_gene: TRBJ1-1
abundance: .
CDR3nt: TGTGCCAGCAGCGTCCGGGCGAACACTGAAGCTTTCTTT
CDR3aa: CASSVRANTEAFF

v_gene: TRBV29-1
d_gene: TRBD1
j_gene: TRBJ1-1
abundance: .
CDR3nt: TGCAGCGTTGAGGGAGGGGACAGGGGGCGCAAAGCTTTCTTT
CDR3aa: CSVEGGDRGRKAFF

v_gene: TRBV5-5
d_gene: TRBD2
j_gene: TRBJ2-7
abundance: .
CDR3nt: TGTGCCAGCACCCTGGGGATGACTAGCGGAACCTACGAGCAGTACTTC
CDR3aa: CASTLGMTSGTYEQYF

v_gene: TRBV29-1
d_gene: .
j_gene: TRBJ1-1
abundance: .
CDR3nt: TGCAGCGCGAGGGGGTCGGAGAACACTGAAGCTTTCTTT
CDR3aa: CSARGSENTEAFF

v_gene: TRBV9
d_gene: .
j_gene: TRBJ2-3
abundance: .
CDR3nt: TGTGCCAGCAGCTCGGAGGGGGGGATGGTGACAGATACGCAGTATTTT
CDR3aa: CASSSEGGMVTDTQYF

v_gene: TRBV19
d_gene: .
j_gene: TRBJ1-2
abundance: .
CDR3nt: TGTGCCAGTCGGCAGCTCGCCGGGACAAGAGAGAACTATGGCTACACCTTC
CDR3aa: CASRQLAGTRENYGYTF

v_gene: TRBV5-1
d_gene: .
j_gene: TRBJ2-1
abundance: once
CDR3nt: TGCGCCAGCAGCTTGGGTACTTCCTCCTACAATGAGCAGTTCTTC
CDR3aa: CASSLGTSSYNEQFF

v_gene: TRBV7-2
d_gene: TRBD2
j_gene: TRBJ2-7
abundance: once
CDR3nt: TGTGCCAGCAGCCCCATAGCGGGGGGGCCCCACGAGCAGTACTTC
CDR3aa: CASSPIAGGPHEQYF

v_gene: TRBV9
d_gene: .
j_gene: TRBJ2-6
abundance: .
CDR3nt: TGTGCCAGCAGCAGCCGGGAAAGGAAAGGGGCCAACGTCCTGACTTTC
CDR3aa: CASSSRERKGANVLTF

v_gene: TRBV5-1
d_gene: .
j_gene: TRBJ2-3
abundance: .
CDR3nt: TGCGCCAGCAGCTTGGCCCTCGCGGATGGGGCAGATACGCAGTATTTT
CDR3aa: CASSLALADGADTQYF

v_gene: TRBV28
d_gene: .
j_gene: TRBJ2-3
abundance: .
CDR3nt: TGTGCCAGCAGCGCTCCCCTCGGGCAGCGAGCGGATACGCAGTATTTT
CDR3aa: CASSAPLGQRADTQYF

v_gene: TRBV9
d_gene: .
j_gene: TRBJ1-6
abundance: few
CDR3nt: TGTGCCAGCAGCGCAAGTACAGGGAATCGTCCCTCACCCCTCCACTTT
CDR3aa: CASSASTGNRPSPLHF

v_gene: TRBV10-3
d_gene: .
j_gene: TRBJ1-1
abundance: once
CDR3nt: TGTGCCATCAGTGAGGGCCCAACGAACACTGAAGCCTTCTTT
CDR3aa: CAISEGPTNTEAFF

v_gene: TRBV12-3/TRBV12-4
d_gene: TRBD2
j_gene: TRBJ2-7
abundance: .
CDR3nt: TGTGCCAGCACCCCTAGCGGGGGCGAGCAGTACTTC
CDR3aa: CASTPSGGEQYF

v_gene: TRBV5-1
d_gene: .
j_gene: TRBJ1-2
abundance: .
CDR3nt: TGCGCCAGCACAGGCGAGACAGCTTATGGCTACACCTTC
CDR3aa: CASTGETAYGYTF

v_gene: TRBV7-3
d_gene: .
j_gene: TRBJ2-3
abundance: .
CDR3nt: TGTGCCAGCAGCTTATATAGTCAATCATCCAGCACAGATACGCAGTATTTT
CDR3aa: CASSLYSQSSSTDTQYF

v_gene: TRBV5-6
d_gene: TRBD1
j_gene: TRBJ1-1
abundance: .
CDR3nt: TGTGCCAGCAGCGCCGGACAGGGAGTCACTGAAGCTTTCTTT
CDR3aa: CASSAGQGVTEAFF

v_gene: TRBV11-1
d_gene: TRBD2
j_gene: TRBJ2-7
abundance: once
CDR3nt: TGTGCCAGCACCGGGACTAGCGGGGGTCCCTACGAGCAGTACTTC
CDR3aa: CASTGTSGGPYEQYF

v_gene: TRBV27
d_gene: .
j_gene: TRBJ1-2
abundance: .
CDR3nt: TGTGCCAGCAGTTTAGGGGGGACCGGGGGTATATTGGGCTACACCTTC
CDR3aa: CASSLGGTGGILGYTF

v_gene: TRBV9
d_gene: .
j_gene: TRBJ1-1
abundance: .
CDR3nt: TGTGCCAGCAGCGATGGAGGACAGCTGAACACTGAAGCTTTCTTT
CDR3aa: CASSDGGQLNTEAFF

v_gene: TRBV9
d_gene: .
j_gene: TRBJ2-6
abundance: once
CDR3nt: TGTGCCAGCAGCGTAATGGGCTTAACCAACTCTGGGGCCAACGTCCTGACTTTC
CDR3aa: CASSVMGLTNSGANVLTF

v_gene: TRBV4-2
d_gene: .
j_gene: TRBJ2-1
abundance: .
CDR3nt: TGTGCCAGCAGCCGGAGAGAGTCCTACAATGAGCAGTTCTTC
CDR3aa: CASSRRESYNEQFF

v_gene: TRBV28
d_gene: .
j_gene: TRBJ2-7
abundance: .
CDR3nt: TGTGCCAGCAGTAGCAGGGCAATCTACTACGAGCAGTACTTC
CDR3aa: CASSSRAIYYEQYF

v_gene: TRBV6-6
d_gene: .
j_gene: TRBJ1-2
abundance: .
CDR3nt: TGTGCCAGCAGGGTGGCCTATGGCTACACCTTC
CDR3aa: CASRVAYGYTF

v_gene: TRBV28
d_gene: .
j_gene: TRBJ1-6
abundance: .
CDR3nt: TGTGCCAGCAGCATTAGGGTCCCTTCACCCCTCCACTTT
CDR3aa: CASSIRVPSPLHF